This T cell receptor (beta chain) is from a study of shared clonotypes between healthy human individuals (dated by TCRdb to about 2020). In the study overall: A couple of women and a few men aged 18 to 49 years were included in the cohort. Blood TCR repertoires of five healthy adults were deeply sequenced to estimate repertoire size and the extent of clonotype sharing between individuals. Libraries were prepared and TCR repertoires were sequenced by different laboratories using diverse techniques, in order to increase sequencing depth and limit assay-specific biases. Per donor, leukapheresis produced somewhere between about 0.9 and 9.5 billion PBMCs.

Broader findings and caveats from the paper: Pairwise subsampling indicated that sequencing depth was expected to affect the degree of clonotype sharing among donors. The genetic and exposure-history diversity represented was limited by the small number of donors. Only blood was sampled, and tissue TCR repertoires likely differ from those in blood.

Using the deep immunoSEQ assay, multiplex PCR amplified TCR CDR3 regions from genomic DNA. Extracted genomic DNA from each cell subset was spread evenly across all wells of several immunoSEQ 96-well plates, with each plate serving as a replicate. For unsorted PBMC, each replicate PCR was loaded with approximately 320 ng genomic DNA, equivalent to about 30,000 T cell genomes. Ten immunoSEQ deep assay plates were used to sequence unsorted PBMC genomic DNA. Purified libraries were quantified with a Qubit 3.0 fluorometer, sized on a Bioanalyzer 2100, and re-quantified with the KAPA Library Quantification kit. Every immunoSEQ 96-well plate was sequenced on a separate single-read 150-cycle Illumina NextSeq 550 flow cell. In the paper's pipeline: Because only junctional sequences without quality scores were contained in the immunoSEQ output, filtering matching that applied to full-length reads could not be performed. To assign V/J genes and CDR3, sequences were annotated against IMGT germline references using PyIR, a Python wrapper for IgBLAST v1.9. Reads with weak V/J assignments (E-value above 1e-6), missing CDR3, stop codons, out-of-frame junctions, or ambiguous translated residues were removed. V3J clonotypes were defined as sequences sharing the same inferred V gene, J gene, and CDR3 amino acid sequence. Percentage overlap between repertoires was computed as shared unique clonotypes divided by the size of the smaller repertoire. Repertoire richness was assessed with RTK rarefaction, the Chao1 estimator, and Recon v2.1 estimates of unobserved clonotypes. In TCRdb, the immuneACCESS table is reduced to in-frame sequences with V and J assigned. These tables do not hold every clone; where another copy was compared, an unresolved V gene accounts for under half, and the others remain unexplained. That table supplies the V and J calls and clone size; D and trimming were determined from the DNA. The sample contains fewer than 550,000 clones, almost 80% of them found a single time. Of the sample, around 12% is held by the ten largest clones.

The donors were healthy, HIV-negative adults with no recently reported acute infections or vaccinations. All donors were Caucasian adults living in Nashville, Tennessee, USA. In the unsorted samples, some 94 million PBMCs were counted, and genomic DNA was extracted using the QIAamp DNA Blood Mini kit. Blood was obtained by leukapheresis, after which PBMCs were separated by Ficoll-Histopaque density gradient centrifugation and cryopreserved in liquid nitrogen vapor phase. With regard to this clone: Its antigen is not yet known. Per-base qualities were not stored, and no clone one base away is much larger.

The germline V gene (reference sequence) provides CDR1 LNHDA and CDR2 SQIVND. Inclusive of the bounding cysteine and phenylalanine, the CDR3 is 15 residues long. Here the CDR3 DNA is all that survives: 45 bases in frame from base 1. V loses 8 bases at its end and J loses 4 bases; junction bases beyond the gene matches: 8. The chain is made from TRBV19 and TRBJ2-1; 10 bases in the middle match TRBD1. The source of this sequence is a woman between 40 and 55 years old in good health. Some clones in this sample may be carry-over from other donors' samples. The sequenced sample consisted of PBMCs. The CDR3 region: CASGTGVGVYNEQFF. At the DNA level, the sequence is TGTGCCAGTGGGACAGGGGTAGGGGTTTACAATGAGCAGTTCTTC.